These T cell receptor beta chains were read from a single sample in a study of T cells in Graves' hyperthyroidism and ophthalmopathy. One entry per CDR3 protein, called by TCRdb with MiXCR from the multiplex PCR reads. The table includes around 620,000 distinct CDR3 sequences, roughly 17% detected once. The specimen sequenced was blood. These receptors were obtained from a woman in her thirties with Graves' hyperthyroidism. Each CDR3 is given with its conserved first and last residue. D genes are given only for firm matches. Clone sizes are given selectively: once, few, many, or a class where the clone is expanded.

abundance: few; j_gene: TRBJ2-2; v_gene: TRBV6-5; d_gene: TRBD1; CDR3nt: TGTGCCAGCAGTTACCGGGACAGGGGGCTTTCTGGGGAGCTGTTTTTT; CDR3aa: CASSYRDRGLSGELFF
abundance: many; j_gene: TRBJ2-7; v_gene: TRBV29-1; d_gene: -; CDR3nt: TGCAGCGTTGAAGACGGGGGATACGAGCAGTACTTC; CDR3aa: CSVEDGGYEQYF
abundance: few; j_gene: TRBJ1-2; v_gene: TRBV4-1; d_gene: -; CDR3nt: TGCGCCAGCAGCCAAGAAGGGTTGGGATTTGATGGCTACACCTTC; CDR3aa: CASSQEGLGFDGYTF
abundance: many; j_gene: TRBJ1-2; v_gene: TRBV30; d_gene: -; CDR3nt: TGTGCCTGGACCCGTCCGGGGGAACGGAATGGCTACACCTTC; CDR3aa: CAWTRPGERNGYTF
abundance: many; j_gene: TRBJ1-2; v_gene: TRBV20-1; d_gene: -; CDR3nt: TGCAGTGCTAGAGATCTAAGGGACAATGGCTACACCTTC; CDR3aa: CSARDLRDNGYTF
abundance: many; j_gene: TRBJ2-3; v_gene: TRBV5-4; d_gene: -; CDR3nt: TGTGCCAGCAGCTTGGGCGCCCCCCTAGATACGCAGTATTTT; CDR3aa: CASSLGAPLDTQYF
abundance: -; j_gene: TRBJ2-3; v_gene: TRBV29-1; d_gene: TRBD1; CDR3nt: TGCAGCTCCTCCCGGGACAGGGGTACAGATACGCAGTATTTT; CDR3aa: CSSSRDRGTDTQYF
abundance: many; j_gene: TRBJ1-6; v_gene: TRBV20-1; d_gene: -; CDR3nt: TGCAGTGCTATAGACAGGCTGGGTTCACCCCTCCACTTT; CDR3aa: CSAIDRLGSPLHF
abundance: -; j_gene: TRBJ2-2; v_gene: TRBV5-1; d_gene: TRBD2; CDR3nt: TGCGCCAGCAGCCTACTAGCGGGAACTAGCACCGGGGAGCTGTTTTTT; CDR3aa: CASSLLAGTSTGELFF
abundance: -; j_gene: TRBJ2-7; v_gene: TRBV6-2/TRBV6-3; d_gene: TRBD2; CDR3nt: TGTGCCAGCAGCCACACTACTAGCGGGACTCTCTACGAGCAGTACTTC; CDR3aa: CASSHTTSGTLYEQYF
abundance: many; j_gene: TRBJ2-7; v_gene: TRBV5-6; d_gene: TRBD1; CDR3nt: TGTGCCAGCAGCTGGGGACAGGATTCCTACGAGCAGTACTTC; CDR3aa: CASSWGQDSYEQYF
abundance: -; j_gene: TRBJ2-7; v_gene: TRBV6-1; d_gene: -; CDR3nt: TGTGCCAGCAGTGAACCGGAACAGGGGTGGGGGAGGAACGAGCAGTACTTC; CDR3aa: CASSEPEQGWGRNEQYF
abundance: -; j_gene: TRBJ2-7; v_gene: TRBV5-1; d_gene: -; CDR3nt: TGCGCCAGCAGCTTGGAGGGGACCGAGCAGTACTTC; CDR3aa: CASSLEGTEQYF
abundance: few; j_gene: TRBJ2-2; v_gene: TRBV20-1; d_gene: -; CDR3nt: TGCAGTGCTAGAGATGGGTCCGTGGGCGGCACCGGGGAGCTGTTTTTT; CDR3aa: CSARDGSVGGTGELFF
abundance: -; j_gene: TRBJ1-2; v_gene: TRBV7-8; d_gene: TRBD1; CDR3nt: TGTGCCAGCAGCCTAGACAGGGTCAGTGGCTACACCTTC; CDR3aa: CASSLDRVSGYTF
abundance: many; j_gene: TRBJ2-7; v_gene: TRBV7-2; d_gene: TRBD1; CDR3nt: TGTGCCAGCAGCTCTAGGACAGGGATCGGCGAGCAGTACTTC; CDR3aa: CASSSRTGIGEQYF
abundance: -; j_gene: TRBJ2-1; v_gene: TRBV2; d_gene: TRBD2; CDR3nt: TGTGCCAGCAGTTCTGGGACTAGCGGATGGAATGAGCAGTTCTTC; CDR3aa: CASSSGTSGWNEQFF
abundance: -; j_gene: TRBJ2-1; v_gene: TRBV5-1; d_gene: -; CDR3nt: TGCGCCAGCAGCTTGCTATGGGGTGAAGGATACAATGAGCAGTTCTTC; CDR3aa: CASSLLWGEGYNEQFF
abundance: many; j_gene: TRBJ2-1; v_gene: TRBV7-3; d_gene: TRBD2; CDR3nt: TGTGCCAGCAGCCCTGGACTAGCGTTATACAATGAGCAGTTCTTC; CDR3aa: CASSPGLALYNEQFF
abundance: many; j_gene: TRBJ2-3; v_gene: TRBV11-1; d_gene: -; CDR3nt: TGTGCCAGCAGCATTACGGGAAGTTTGGCAGATACGCAGTATTTT; CDR3aa: CASSITGSLADTQYF
abundance: -; j_gene: TRBJ2-2; v_gene: TRBV29-1; d_gene: -; CDR3nt: TGCAGCGTTGAAACGGGCGGGCCCACCGGGGAGCTGTTTTTT; CDR3aa: CSVETGGPTGELFF
abundance: few; j_gene: TRBJ2-1; v_gene: TRBV12-3/TRBV12-4; d_gene: -; CDR3nt: TGTGCCAGCAGTTTAAGAGACGCTGTCGTCAATGAGCAGTTCTTC; CDR3aa: CASSLRDAVVNEQFF
abundance: -; j_gene: TRBJ2-3; v_gene: TRBV11-3; d_gene: -; CDR3nt: TGTGCCAGCAGTTACACCGGGGTCACCACAGATACGCAGTATTTT; CDR3aa: CASSYTGVTTDTQYF
abundance: many; j_gene: TRBJ1-1; v_gene: TRBV18; d_gene: -; CDR3nt: TGTGCCAGCTCACCACTCAGGGACTCTGAAGCTTTCTTT; CDR3aa: CASSPLRDSEAFF
abundance: many; j_gene: TRBJ2-1; v_gene: TRBV27; d_gene: -; CDR3nt: TGTGCCAGTGGTCTCTCCTACAATGAGCAGTTCTTC; CDR3aa: CASGLSYNEQFF
abundance: -; j_gene: TRBJ2-7; v_gene: TRBV7-3; d_gene: TRBD2; CDR3nt: TGTGCCAGCAGCCCAATTGCGGGACTAGCGGGTTACGAGCAGTACTTC; CDR3aa: CASSPIAGLAGYEQYF
abundance: few; j_gene: TRBJ2-5; v_gene: TRBV6-1; d_gene: TRBD1; CDR3nt: TGTGCCAGCAGTGAAGCGCACGTAGGACAGGGATGGCAAGAGACCCAGTACTTC; CDR3aa: CASSEAHVGQGWQETQYF
abundance: -; j_gene: TRBJ1-3; v_gene: TRBV12-3/TRBV12-4; d_gene: -; CDR3nt: TGTGCCAGCAGTTTAACGTATACTGGAAACACCATATATTTT; CDR3aa: CASSLTYTGNTIYF
abundance: many; j_gene: TRBJ2-5; v_gene: TRBV28; d_gene: TRBD2; CDR3nt: TGTGCCAGCAGTTTGCCCGGACTAGCGGGACCCTCTGAGCCCCAGTACTTC; CDR3aa: CASSLPGLAGPSEPQYF
abundance: many; j_gene: TRBJ1-2; v_gene: TRBV6-2/TRBV6-3; d_gene: -; CDR3nt: TGTGCCAACCCATTAAGACAGGACCAGAACTATGGCTACACCTTC; CDR3aa: CANPLRQDQNYGYTF
abundance: -; j_gene: TRBJ2-2; v_gene: TRBV14; d_gene: -; CDR3nt: TGTGCCAGCAGCCAAAGAATAAGCGGCAGTAACACCGGGGAGCTGTTTTTT; CDR3aa: CASSQRISGSNTGELFF
abundance: -; j_gene: TRBJ1-1; v_gene: TRBV29-1; d_gene: -; CDR3nt: TGCAGCGTTGATAGAGGCAGTGGGAACACTGAAGCTTTCTTT; CDR3aa: CSVDRGSGNTEAFF
abundance: -; j_gene: TRBJ2-7; v_gene: TRBV20-1; d_gene: -; CDR3nt: TGCAGTGCTAGAGATTCGGGGGGCGTCACCTACGAGCAGTACTTC; CDR3aa: CSARDSGGVTYEQYF
abundance: -; j_gene: TRBJ1-1; v_gene: TRBV5-4; d_gene: TRBD1; CDR3nt: TGTGCCAGCATCGATCTGGACAGGCTAGGGGCTGAAGCTTTCTTT; CDR3aa: CASIDLDRLGAEAFF
abundance: few; j_gene: TRBJ1-1; v_gene: TRBV12-5; d_gene: -; CDR3nt: TGTGCTAGTGGTTTGATGGGTAACACTGAAGCTTTCTTT; CDR3aa: CASGLMGNTEAFF
abundance: -; j_gene: TRBJ1-6; v_gene: TRBV27; d_gene: TRBD1; CDR3nt: TGTGCCAGCAGTCCCGGGACAGGGCGCCCCTATAATTCACCCCTCTACTTT; CDR3aa: CASSPGTGRPYNSPLYF
abundance: many; j_gene: TRBJ2-5; v_gene: TRBV11-1; d_gene: -; CDR3nt: TGTGCCAGCAAAGGCCTCGGCGGGTATTACCAAGAGACCCAGTACTTC; CDR3aa: CASKGLGGYYQETQYF
abundance: many; j_gene: TRBJ2-1; v_gene: TRBV11-1; d_gene: TRBD2; CDR3nt: TGTGCCAGCAGCCCCCATGGACTAGCGGGAGCAAATGAGCAGTTCTTC; CDR3aa: CASSPHGLAGANEQFF
abundance: -; j_gene: TRBJ2-7; v_gene: TRBV27; d_gene: TRBD1; CDR3nt: TGTGCCAGCAGGCTCCGCGGACAGGGTTTTGGTAGGTTTTACGAGCAGTACTTC; CDR3aa: CASRLRGQGFGRFYEQYF
abundance: -; j_gene: TRBJ2-7; v_gene: TRBV2; d_gene: TRBD2; CDR3nt: TGTGCCAGTGGGACTAGCGGGCGGGGCTCGGAGGAGCAGTACTTC; CDR3aa: CASGTSGRGSEEQYF
abundance: many; j_gene: TRBJ2-3; v_gene: TRBV13; d_gene: TRBD2; CDR3nt: TGTGCCAGCAGCTTAAAGGGACTAGGGAAAGATACGCAGTATTTT; CDR3aa: CASSLKGLGKDTQYF
abundance: many; j_gene: TRBJ2-4; v_gene: TRBV7-2; d_gene: TRBD2; CDR3nt: TGTGCCAGCAGCCGGACTAGCGGCCTGGGTGAGAACATTCAGTACTTC; CDR3aa: CASSRTSGLGENIQYF